The 27 T cell receptor beta chains below all came from one sample that was sequenced in a study of shared clonotypes between healthy human individuals. The assay was immunoSEQ multiplex PCR, and TCRdb's table has in-frame clones only and misses some. The data hold some 2.3 million clones, with approximately 93% observed a single time. Sequenced input: naive CD4+ T cells from PBMCs. Indicated subset: CD45RA+ positively selected. The receptors here all came from a man between 18 and 29 years old in good health. Some clones in this sample may be carry-over from other donors' samples.

The chain joins TRBV28 to TRBJ1-2; D remains ambiguous. The CDR3 is 14 residues long. Germline V gene lookup returns CDR1 MDHEN and CDR2 SYDVKM. Trimming took off 6 bases at V and 8 bases at J, with 19 bases between the two ends. The DNA for the CDR3 is TGTGCCAGCAGACAAGGGCCACTCGGCGTGGGCTACACCTTC. Protein sequence: CASRQGPLGVGYTF.

V is TRBV19 and J is TRBJ1-5; D might be TRBD1 (5 bases). The length of the CDR3 is 16 residues. CDR1 is LNHDA and CDR2 is SQIVND in the germline V gene (reference sequence). V was shortened by 0 bases and J by 2 bases, with 11 bases between the two germline ends. The CDR3 region is CASSIEGGFGNQPQHF. CDR3 bases: TGTGCCAGTAGTATAGAGGGGGGGTTTGGCAATCAGCCCCAGCATTTT.

The V call is TRBV15, the J call TRBJ2-1; D not certain. Germline V gene data show CDR1 as LNHNV and CDR2 as YYDKDF (reference sequence). The CDR3 loop spans 13 amino acids. V lost 6 bases to trimming and J lost 7 bases, with 13 bases between them. CDR3 bases: TGTGCCACCAGTCTCGTCCCCGGGAATGAGCAGTTCTTC. Encoded protein: CATSLVPGNEQFF.

The chain uses TRBV5-6 and TRBJ2-1; TRBD1 agrees at 8 bases. With 4 bases clipped from V and 2 bases from J, the junction kept 5 bases outside the gene matches. The CDR3 covers 15 residues. Germline loops: CDR1 SGHDT, CDR2 YYEEEE. The CDR3 DNA reads as TGTGCCAGCAGCCCCAGGGGGCACCCCTACAATGAGCAGTTCTTC. It encodes CASSPRGHPYNEQFF.

The CDR3 DNA follows: TGTGCCAGCAGAGATAGGGGACAGGGGCAAGAGACCCAGTACTTC. Its translation is CASRDRGQGQETQYF. J is TRBJ2-5 and V is TRBV6-5, with 10 bases lining up with TRBD1. Trimming cost V 6 bases and J 2 bases; bases outside gene matches: 6. The CDR3 is 15 amino acids. CDR1 and CDR2 from the germline V gene are MNHEY and SVGAGI.

The V gene is TRBV7-9, the J gene TRBJ1-4, with TRBD1 identical over 7 bases. The germline V gene encodes CDR1 SEHNR and CDR2 FQNEAQ (reference sequence). Trimming cost V 5 bases and J 3 bases; bases outside gene matches: 9. CDR3 size: 16 residues. The CDR3 reads CASSLDRARANEKLFF. DNA of the CDR3: TGTGCCAGCAGCCTCGACAGGGCTAGGGCTAATGAAAAACTGTTTTTT.

The rearrangement joins TRBV5-1 to TRBJ2-7; 11 nucleotides line up with TRBD2. Germline values: CDR1 SGHRS, CDR2 YFSETQ. The CDR3 covers 15 residues. The trim removed 2 bases at V and 4 bases at J, leaving 5 bases unmatched. The CDR3 spells CASSLSGLAAYEQYF. The CDR3, as DNA: TGCGCCAGCAGCTTATCGGGACTAGCGGCTTACGAGCAGTACTTC. Filled out from reference TRBV5-1 and TRBJ2-7, the complete variable domain reads KAGVTQTPRYLIKTRGQQVTLSCSPISGHRSVSWYQQTPGQGLQFLFEYFSETQRNKGNFPGRFSGRQFSNSRSEMNVSTLELGDSALYLCASSLSGLAAYEQYFGPGTRLTVT.

This CDR3 reads CASSFDRGNEQYF. The CDR3, as DNA: TGTGCCAGCAGCTTCGACAGGGGGAACGAGCAGTACTTC. The genes are TRBV5-4 and TRBJ2-7; TRBD1 aligns across 9 bases. The CDR3 has 13 amino acids. Germline assignment: CDR1 SGHNT and CDR2 YYREEE (reference sequence). Unmatched junction bases numbered 2, after V lost 2 bases and J lost 5 bases.

The rearrangement joins TRBV6-6 to TRBJ2-1; 8 nucleotides line up with TRBD2. With 4 bases clipped from V and 5 bases from J, the junction kept 4 bases outside the gene matches. CDR1 is MNHNY, CDR2 SVGAGI, per germline (reference sequence). There are 14 residues in the CDR3. The CDR3 reads CASSSPGGNNEQFF. In DNA, the CDR3 is TGTGCCAGCAGTTCCCCGGGGGGGAACAATGAGCAGTTCTTC.

The chain is built from TRBV7-9 and TRBJ2-7, with 8 nucleotides matching TRBD1. Trimming took 1 base from V and 0 from J; bases not matched to a gene: 2. The germline V gene encodes CDR1 SEHNR and CDR2 FQNEAQ (reference sequence). This CDR3 has 15 residues. The CDR3 nucleotides read TGTGCCAGCAGCTTAGGGACAGGGACCTCCTACGAGCAGTACTTC. Translated, it gives CASSLGTGTSYEQYF.

For this clone: One junction end does not reproduce the germline sequence, and a read error may be involved. The V call is TRBV18, the J call TRBJ1-4; perhaps TRBD1 as D (6 bases). CDR3 length: 15 amino acids. Germline CDR1 reads KGHSH; CDR2 reads LQKENI. The CDR3 bases are TGTGCCAGCTCCCCACGGACAGCCCATAATGAAAAACTGTTTTTT. Its protein product is CASSPRTAHNEKLFF.

The gene calls are TRBV7-8 and TRBJ2-7; D gene ambiguous. Trimming shortened V by 5 bases and J by 6 bases, and 17 bases separated the two germline ends. Looked up from germline, CDR1 is SGHVS and CDR2 is FQNEAQ. The length of the CDR3 is 14 residues. The CDR3 sequence is CASSHYLEVGEQYF. The CDR3 DNA reads TGTGCCAGCAGCCACTACCTTGAGGTTGGCGAGCAGTACTTC.

The chain is built from TRBV28 and TRBJ2-7; 7 bases fit TRBD1. V trimming: 4 bases; J trimming: 6 bases; junction bases outside the gene matches: 9. The CDR3 sequence is 14 residues long. Germline V gene data show CDR1 as MDHEN and CDR2 as SYDVKM. DNA for the CDR3: TGTGCCAGCAGTTCGACAGGGAAGTCGGCCGAGCAGTACTTC. Translated, it gives CASSSTGKSAEQYF.

This chain uses TRBV19 with TRBJ2-2; D gene uncertain. There are 17 residues in the CDR3. V lost 3 bases to trimming and J lost 5 bases, with 19 bases between them. Germline loops: CDR1 LNHDA, CDR2 SQIVND (reference sequence). The CDR3 sequence is CASSMRRPTLGTGELFF. The DNA of the CDR3 is TGTGCCAGTAGTATGAGGCGGCCGACTTTGGGGACCGGGGAGCTGTTTTTT.

The chain links TRBV5-1 to TRBJ2-1; D unresolved. This CDR3 has 16 amino acids. V lost 3 bases to trimming and J lost 1 base, with 14 bases between them. The germline V gene encodes CDR1 SGHRS and CDR2 YFSETQ. The CDR3 DNA reads TGCGCCAGCAGCTGGTGGTCGGGCCATTCCTACAATGAGCAGTTCTTC. This gives the protein CASSWWSGHSYNEQFF.

The chain has TRBV11-2 and TRBJ1-1, with 8 bases that match TRBD1. The V gene end was trimmed by 5 bases and the J gene end by 4 bases; junction bases not matched to a gene: 9. CDR1 is SGHAT and CDR2 is FQNNGV in the germline V gene. This CDR3 comprises 15 residues. In DNA, the CDR3 is TGTGCCAGCAGCCACAAGACAGGGGTTTCCACTGAAGCTTTCTTT. This translates into CASSHKTGVSTEAFF.

The rearrangement joins TRBV10-1 to TRBJ1-3; D unclear. From germline, CDR1 is WNHNN and CDR2 SYGVQD (reference sequence). This CDR3 comprises 13 residues. The V gene lost 7 bases and the J gene lost 4 bases, with 11 bases spanning the gap. The CDR3 nucleotides read TGCGCCAGCACCCCGAACCAAGGAAACACCATATATTTT. It codes for CASTPNQGNTIYF.

Regarding this clone: This specimen includes other DNA sequences encoding the same CDR3. The rearrangement links TRBV2 to TRBJ1-4, with D tentatively TRBD1 (5 bases). Per the germline V gene, CDR1 is SNHLY and CDR2 is FYNNEI. The CDR3 is made up of 13 amino acids. V was pared by 6 bases and J by 1 base, with 6 bases between. Here the CDR3 DNA reads TGTGCCAGCAGCGACAGAACTAATGAAAAACTGTTTTTT. It yields the protein CASSDRTNEKLFF.

This rearrangement joins TRBV5-4 to TRBJ2-7; 11 nucleotides line up with TRBD2. J was trimmed by 7 bases and V by 0 bases; bases with no gene match: 12. Germline CDR1 reads SGHNT; CDR2 reads YYREEE (reference sequence). The CDR3 loop spans 17 amino acids. CDR3 in DNA: TGTGCCAGCAGCTTGGCCAGGGGGACTAGCGGATTACGAGAGCAGTACTTC. Encoded protein: CASSLARGTSGLREQYF. Full variable domain (missing parts from reference TRBV5-4 and TRBJ2-7): ETGVTQSPTHLIKTRGQQVTLRCSSQSGHNTVSWYQQALGQGPQFIFQYYREEENGRGNFPPRFSGLQFPNYSSELNVNALELDDSALYLCASSLARGTSGLREQYFGPGTRLTVT.

The chain carries TRBV11-2 and TRBJ2-2; tentatively, D is TRBD2 (5 bases). This CDR3 spans 15 amino acids. V was pared by 2 bases and J by 4 bases, with 11 bases between. Germline CDR1 SGHAT, CDR2 FQNNGV. Here the CDR3 DNA reads TGTGCCAGCAGCTTATTTGGGAGAACCACCGGGGAGCTGTTTTTT. Its translation is CASSLFGRTTGELFF. The entire variable domain, with the rest obtained from reference TRBV11-2 and TRBJ2-2, is as follows: EAGVAQSPRYKIIEKRQSVAFWCNPISGHATLYWYQQILGQGPKLLIQFQNNGVVDDSQLPKDRFSAERLKGVDSTLKIQPAKLEDSAVYLCASSLFGRTTGELFFGEGSRLTVL.

The V call is TRBV28, the J call TRBJ2-7; TRBD2 matches at 8 bases. The CDR3 loop spans 17 amino acids. In germline, CDR1 is MDHEN, CDR2 SYDVKM. Germline trimming cut 6 bases from V and 3 bases from J; bases unmatched to any gene: 16. CDR3 DNA sequence: TGTGCCAGCAGCCCCCTCAGCGGGGGTAGGGAGAACTACGAGCAGTACTTC. This translates into CASSPLSGGRENYEQYF.

This clone was counted only a few times. Other nucleotide sequences in the sample specify the same CDR3. The chain is built from TRBV27 and TRBJ1-2; tentative D call: TRBD1 (6 bases). CDR3 length: 14 amino acids. The V end was cut by 3 bases, the J end by 4 bases, with 12 bases between. The germline gives CDR1 MNHEY, CDR2 SMNVEV (reference sequence). CDR3: CASSFGGGVYGYTF. The CDR3 DNA reads TGTGCCAGCAGTTTTGGAGGGGGAGTCTATGGCTACACCTTC.

The rearrangement links TRBV7-3 to TRBJ2-1; 10 bases are a match to TRBD2. The V segment lost 2 bases and the J segment 0 bases; nucleotides outside the gene matches: 16. Looked up from germline, CDR1 is SGHTA and CDR2 is FQGTGA. This CDR3 is built from 21 residues. CDR3 protein: CASSLLASGSLLEGSYNEQFF. DNA for the CDR3: TGTGCCAGCAGCTTATTGGCTAGCGGGAGCCTCTTGGAGGGCTCCTACAATGAGCAGTTCTTC.

The chain is built from TRBV7-7 and TRBJ1-3; no firm D call. CDR3 length: 16 amino acids. V was trimmed by 5 bases and J by 4 bases, leaving 18 bases between them. Per germline, CDR1 SSHAT and CDR2 FNYEAQ (reference sequence). The chain's CDR3 is CASSPGTPLGGNTIYF. The CDR3 nucleotides read TGTGCCAGCAGCCCTGGTACGCCGCTAGGAGGAAACACCATATATTTT.

The chain employs TRBV7-2 and TRBJ2-1, with a tentative D call TRBD2 (6 bases). The CDR3 totals 13 residues. Germline V gene data show CDR1 as SGHTA and CDR2 as FQGNSA. Trimming removed 0 bases at V and 7 bases at J, with 7 bases between. DNA of the CDR3: TGTGCCAGCAGCTTAGCGGAGGGGAATGAGCAGTTCTTC. This gives the protein CASSLAEGNEQFF.

This sequence joins TRBV19 and TRBJ2-7; D is perhaps TRBD1 or TRBD2 (5 bases each). CDR1 and CDR2 (germline): LNHDA, SQIVND (reference sequence). Trimming shortened V by 3 bases and J by 2 bases, and 17 bases separated the two germline ends. This CDR3 spans 16 amino acids. CDR3 amino acids: CASSIVLGTETYEQYF. The DNA of the CDR3 is TGTGCCAGTAGTATTGTCCTGGGGACGGAGACCTACGAGCAGTACTTC.

CDR3: CASSLMAGGWETQYF. The CDR3 nucleotides read TGTGCCAGCAGCTTAATGGCGGGAGGGTGGGAGACCCAGTACTTC. J is TRBJ2-5 and V is TRBV7-3; 9 bases are shared with TRBD2. The CDR3 contains 15 residues. With V trimmed by 1 base and J by 5 bases, 5 bases remained unmatched. Germline V gene sequence: CDR1 SGHTA, CDR2 FQGTGA.